Presented here are 13 T cell receptor beta chains from one specimen sequenced in a study of PD-1 blockade in classical Hodgkin lymphoma (TCRdb year 2020). Read against the paper, the sample's time point label means: cycle 4 day 1 (C4D1), after less than seven weeks of nivolumab. Every trial patient had relapsed after autologous stem cell transplantation, and cohorts A, B and C differed in prior brentuximab vedotin exposure. The library came from the immunoSEQ multiplex PCR assay. Entries here come from immuneACCESS through TCRdb and include only in-frame sequences with V and J called. Some clones fail to appear in such tables; in the studies checked, an unresolved V gene covers under half of the shortfall, and the cause of the remainder is unknown. The sample table shows 6,500 to 9,000 clones, and roughly 70% are seen once. The ten largest clones take up around two fifths of the sample. The sequences come from peripheral blood mononuclear cells (PBMCs), collected before the fourth cycle of nivolumab. These receptor sequences come from a human donor with classical Hodgkin lymphoma.

This sequence joins TRBV7-3 and TRBJ2-1; D call uncertain. Deletions cut 2 bases from V and 0 bases from J, with 5 bases between. Germline lookup yields CDR1 SGHTA and CDR2 FQGTGA. There are 14 residues in the CDR3. CDR3 region: CASSLDHSYNEQFF. The DNA of the CDR3 is TGTGCCAGCAGCTTAGACCACTCCTACAATGAGCAGTTCTTC.

The J gene is TRBJ2-7, the V gene TRBV6-5; the D call may be TRBD1 or TRBD2 (6 bases each). The germline V gene encodes CDR1 MNHEY and CDR2 SVGAGI. V shed 0 bases and J shed 6 bases, with 12 bases lying between them. CDR3 length: 14 amino acids. This CDR3 is CASSYSTGGAEQYF. Here the CDR3 DNA reads TGTGCCAGCAGTTACTCGACAGGAGGGGCCGAGCAGTACTTC.

The genes are TRBV4-1 and TRBJ2-1; a possible D gene is TRBD1 (6 bases). V shed 7 bases and J shed 1 base, with 20 bases lying between them. The CDR3 consists of 17 residues. Per germline, CDR1 MGHRA and CDR2 YSYEKL. As DNA, the CDR3 is TGCGCCAGCAAAGCCTTGACAGGTGCTCGGTCCTACAATGAGCAGTTCTTC. As protein: CASKALTGARSYNEQFF.

The chain recombines TRBV6-4 with TRBJ2-2, with 9 bases aligning to TRBD2. The germline V gene has CDR1 MRHNA and CDR2 SNTAGT. This CDR3 is built from 15 residues. Trimming removed 0 bases from V and 4 bases from J; junction bases left unmatched: 0. CDR3 DNA sequence: TGTGCCAGCAGTGACTCGCGGGAGGGCACCGGGGAGCTGTTTTTT. Amino acids: CASSDSREGTGELFF.

The chain combines TRBV7-8 with TRBJ2-1; 11 bases are shared with TRBD2. Germline V gene lookup returns CDR1 SGHVS and CDR2 FQNEAQ. This CDR3 spans 16 amino acids. The junction had 7 bases not matched to a gene; V was cut back by 5 bases and J by 4 bases. CDR3 region: CASSPLLAGGYNEQFF. In nucleotides, the CDR3 is TGTGCCAGCAGCCCATTGTTAGCGGGGGGGTACAATGAGCAGTTCTTC.

The chain uses TRBV4-3 and TRBJ1-4, with D maybe TRBD1 (5 bases). CDR1 is LGHNA and CDR2 is YSLEER in the germline V gene. The CDR3 runs to 17 residues. V was trimmed by 1 base and J by 4 bases, leaving 16 bases between them. In DNA form, the CDR3 reads TGCGCCAGCAGCCAAGGCGGGTCCGGGGGGGGTAATGAAAAACTGTTTTTT. Encoded protein: CASSQGGSGGGNEKLFF.

The table lists this clone with a few counts. The chain couples TRBV20-1 to TRBJ1-1; D is unresolved. Per germline, CDR1 DFQATT and CDR2 SNEGSKA (reference sequence). V was clipped by 5 bases and J by 5 bases, with 9 bases between them. The CDR3 loop spans 11 amino acids. CDR3 bases: TGCAGTGCTTCGGGGTTGACTGAAGCTTTCTTT. Protein: CSASGLTEAFF.

This clone was picked up one time. V is TRBV19 and J is TRBJ1-3; D may be TRBD1 (5 bases). Germline V gene sequence: CDR1 LNHDA, CDR2 SQIVND (reference sequence). The CDR3 consists of 17 residues. V was clipped by 1 base and J by 2 bases, with 15 bases between them. CDR3 protein: CASSIGQGRLPGNTIYF. In nucleotides, the CDR3 is TGTGCCAGTAGTATAGGGCAGGGCCGGCTGCCTGGAAACACCATATATTTT.

This chain connects TRBV6-6 to TRBJ1-3, with TRBD1 as a possible D gene (6 bases). V lost 4 bases to trimming and J lost 0 bases, with 13 bases between them. CDR1 and CDR2 from the germline V gene are MNHNY and SVGAGI (reference sequence). The CDR3 is made up of 16 amino acids. This CDR3 is CASSSTGSASGNTIYF. The DNA of the CDR3 is TGTGCCAGCAGTTCAACAGGGTCCGCCTCTGGAAACACCATATATTTT.

The chain couples TRBV5-4 to TRBJ2-3; TRBD1 is a possible D gene (5 bases). V gave up 4 bases and J gave up 6 bases, with 18 bases separating them. This CDR3 has 15 residues. CDR1 and CDR2 (germline): SGHNT, YYREEE (reference sequence). CDR3 protein: CASSPLDTKKDTQYF. CDR3 bases: TGTGCCAGCAGCCCCCTGGACACGAAAAAGGATACGCAGTATTTT.

This chain connects TRBV7-6 to TRBJ2-2, with D possibly matching TRBD2 (6 bases). The CDR3 has 15 residues. Trimming pared 4 bases from V and 1 base from J, leaving 10 bases between. Germline values: CDR1 SGHVS, CDR2 FNYEAQ. CDR3: CASSSTGRNTGELFF. The CDR3 DNA is TGTGCCAGCAGCTCCACCGGGAGGAACACCGGGGAGCTGTTTTTT.

Notes on this clone: This may stem from a read error, because a much larger clone lies one nucleotide away. V usage is TRBV10-3 and J usage is TRBJ2-1; a weak D match, TRBD2 (6 bases). V shed 0 bases and J shed 0 bases, with 12 bases lying between them. The CDR3 loop spans 17 amino acids. Germline lookup yields CDR1 ENHRY and CDR2 SYGVKD. CDR3 sequence: CAISESGLANSYNEQFF. The CDR3 bases are TGTGCCATCAGTGAGTCAGGGCTAGCGAACTCCTACAATGAGCAGTTCTTC.

The chain joins TRBV13 to TRBJ2-1, with 7 bases matching TRBD2. The ends lost 1 base at V and 2 bases at J; junction bases unmatched: 8. The CDR3 is 17 residues long. Germline V gene data show CDR1 as PRHDT and CDR2 as FYEKMQ (reference sequence). CDR3 residues: CASSLARGSVTYNEQFF. CDR3 sequence (DNA): TGTGCCAGCAGCTTAGCCCGCGGGAGCGTAACCTACAATGAGCAGTTCTTC. The whole variable domain, remainder taken from reference TRBV13 and TRBJ2-1, is AAGVIQSPRHLIKEKRETATLKCYPIPRHDTVYWYQQGPGQDPQFLISFYEKMQSDKGSIPDRFSAQQFSDYHSELNMSSLELGDSALYFCASSLARGSVTYNEQFFGPGTRLTVL.